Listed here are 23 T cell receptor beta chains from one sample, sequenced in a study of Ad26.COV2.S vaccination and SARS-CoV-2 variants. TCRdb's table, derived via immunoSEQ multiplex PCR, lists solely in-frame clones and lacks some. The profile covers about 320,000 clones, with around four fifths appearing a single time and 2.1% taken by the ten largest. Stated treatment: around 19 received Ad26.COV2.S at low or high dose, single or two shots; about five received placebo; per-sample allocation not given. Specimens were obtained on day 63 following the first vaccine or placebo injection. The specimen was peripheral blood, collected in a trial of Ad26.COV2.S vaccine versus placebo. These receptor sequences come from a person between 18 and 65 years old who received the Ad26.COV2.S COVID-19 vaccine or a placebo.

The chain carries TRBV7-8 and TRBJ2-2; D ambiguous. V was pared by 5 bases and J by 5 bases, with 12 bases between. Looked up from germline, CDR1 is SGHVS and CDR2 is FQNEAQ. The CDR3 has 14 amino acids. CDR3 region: CASSTNFATGELFF. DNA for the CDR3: TGTGCCAGCAGCACGAACTTCGCGACCGGGGAGCTGTTTTTT.

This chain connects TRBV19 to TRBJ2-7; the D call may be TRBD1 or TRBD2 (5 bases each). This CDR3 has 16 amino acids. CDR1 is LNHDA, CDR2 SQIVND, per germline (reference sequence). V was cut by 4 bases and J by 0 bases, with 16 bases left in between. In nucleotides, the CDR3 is TGTGCCAGTAGTAAGAGAGGGGTCGTCGTCTCCTACGAGCAGTACTTC. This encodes CASSKRGVVVSYEQYF. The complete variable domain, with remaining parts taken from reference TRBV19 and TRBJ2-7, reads DGGITQSPKYLFRKEGQNVTLSCEQNLNHDAMYWYRQDPGQGLRLIYYSQIVNDFQKGDIAEGYSVSREKKESFPLTVTSAQKNPTAFYLCASSKRGVVVSYEQYFGPGTRLTVT.

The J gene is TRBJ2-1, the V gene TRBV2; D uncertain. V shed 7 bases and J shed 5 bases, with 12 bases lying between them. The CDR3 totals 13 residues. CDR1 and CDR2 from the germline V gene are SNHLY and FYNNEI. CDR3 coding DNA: TGTGCCAGCATTGGTGGGTCCGACAATGAGCAGTTCTTC. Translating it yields CASIGGSDNEQFF.

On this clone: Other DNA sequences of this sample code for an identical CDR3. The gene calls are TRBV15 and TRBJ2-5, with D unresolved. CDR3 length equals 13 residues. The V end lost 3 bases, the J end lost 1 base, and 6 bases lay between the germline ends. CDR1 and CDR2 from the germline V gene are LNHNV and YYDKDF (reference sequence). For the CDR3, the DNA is TGTGCCACCAGCAGGGAACTCCAAGAGACCCAGTACTTC. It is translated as CATSRELQETQYF.

CDR3 DNA sequence: TGTGCCAGCAGCTTGGGGCGGGGTGGGCTCCACTTT. As protein: CASSLGRGGLHF. This chain connects TRBV5-4 to TRBJ1-6; D is ambiguous. The CDR3 has 12 amino acids. The germline gives CDR1 SGHNT, CDR2 YYREEE (reference sequence). Trimming cost V 0 bases and J 16 bases, with 11 bases left between them.

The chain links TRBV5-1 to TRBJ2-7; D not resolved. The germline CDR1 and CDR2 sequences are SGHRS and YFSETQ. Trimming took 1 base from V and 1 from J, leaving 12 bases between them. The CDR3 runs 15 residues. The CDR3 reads CASSLRYASSYEQYF. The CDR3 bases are TGCGCCAGCAGCTTGAGGTACGCGAGTTCCTACGAGCAGTACTTC.

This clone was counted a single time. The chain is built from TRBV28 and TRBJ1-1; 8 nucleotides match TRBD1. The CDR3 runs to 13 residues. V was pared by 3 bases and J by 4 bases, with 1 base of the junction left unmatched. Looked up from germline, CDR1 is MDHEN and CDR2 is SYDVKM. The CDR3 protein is CASSFDRGTEAFF. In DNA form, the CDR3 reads TGTGCCAGCAGTTTCGACAGGGGCACTGAAGCTTTCTTT.

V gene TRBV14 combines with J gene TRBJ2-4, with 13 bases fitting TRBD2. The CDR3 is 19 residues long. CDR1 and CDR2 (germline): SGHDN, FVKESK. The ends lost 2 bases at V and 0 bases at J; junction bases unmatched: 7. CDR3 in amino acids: CASSQTTSGGQLAKNIQYF. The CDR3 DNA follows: TGTGCCAGCAGCCAAACGACTAGCGGGGGGCAGTTAGCCAAAAACATTCAGTACTTC. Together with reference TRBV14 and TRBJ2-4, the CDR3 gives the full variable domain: EAGVTQFPSHSVIEKGQTVTLRCDPISGHDNLYWYRRVMGKEIKFLLHFVKESKQDESGMPNNRFLAERTGGTYSTLKVQPAELEDSGVYFCASSQTTSGGQLAKNIQYFGAGTRLSVL.

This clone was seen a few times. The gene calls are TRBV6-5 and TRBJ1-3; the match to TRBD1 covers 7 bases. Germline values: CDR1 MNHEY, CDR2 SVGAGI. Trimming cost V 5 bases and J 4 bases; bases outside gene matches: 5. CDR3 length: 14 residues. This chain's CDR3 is CASSRQGSGNTIYF. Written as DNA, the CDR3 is TGTGCCAGCAGTCGACAGGGTTCCGGAAACACCATATATTTT.

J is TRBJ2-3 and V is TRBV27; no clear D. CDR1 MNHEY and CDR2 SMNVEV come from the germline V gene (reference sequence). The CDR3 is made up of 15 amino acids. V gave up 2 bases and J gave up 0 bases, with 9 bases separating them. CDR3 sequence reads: CASSLSGLSTDTQYF. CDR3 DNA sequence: TGTGCCAGCAGTTTAAGTGGGCTCAGCACAGATACGCAGTATTTT.

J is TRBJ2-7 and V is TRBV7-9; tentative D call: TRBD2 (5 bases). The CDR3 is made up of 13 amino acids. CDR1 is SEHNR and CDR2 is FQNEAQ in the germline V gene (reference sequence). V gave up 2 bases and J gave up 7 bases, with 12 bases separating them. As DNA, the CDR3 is TGTGCCAGCAGCTTAAGGGAGCACGGTGAGCAGTACTTC. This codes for CASSLREHGEQYF.

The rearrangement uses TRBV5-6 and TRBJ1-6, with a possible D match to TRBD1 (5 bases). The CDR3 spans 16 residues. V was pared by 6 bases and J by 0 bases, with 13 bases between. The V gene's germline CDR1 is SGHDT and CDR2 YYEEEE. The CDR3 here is CASKAGGSSYNSPLHF. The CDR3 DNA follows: TGTGCCAGCAAGGCGGGGGGGAGCTCCTATAATTCACCCCTCCACTTT.

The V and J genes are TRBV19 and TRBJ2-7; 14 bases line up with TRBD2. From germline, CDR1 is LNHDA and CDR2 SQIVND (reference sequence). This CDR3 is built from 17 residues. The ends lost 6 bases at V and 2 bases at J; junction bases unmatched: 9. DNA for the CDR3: TGTGCCAGTAGGGGTGCCGGGACTAGCGGGGGCACCTACGAGCAGTACTTC. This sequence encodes CASRGAGTSGGTYEQYF.

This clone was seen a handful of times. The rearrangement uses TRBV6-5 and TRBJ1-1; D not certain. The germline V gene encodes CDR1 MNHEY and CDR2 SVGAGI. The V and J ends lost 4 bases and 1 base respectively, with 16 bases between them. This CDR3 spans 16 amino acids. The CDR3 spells CASSSAIRHRNTEAFF. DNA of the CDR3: TGTGCCAGCAGTTCCGCGATAAGGCATAGGAACACTGAAGCTTTCTTT.

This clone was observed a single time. The CDR3 bases are TGTGCCAGTAGTGCCGCGGGGCAGTCGTACGAGCAGTACTTC. It yields the protein CASSAAGQSYEQYF. The V gene is TRBV19, the J gene TRBJ2-7, with a weak D call TRBD2 (6 bases). V lost 5 bases to trimming and J lost 4 bases, with 15 bases between them. Germline CDR1 is LNHDA and CDR2 is SQIVND (reference sequence). This CDR3 is built from 14 residues. Full variable domain (rest looked up from reference TRBV19 and TRBJ2-7): DGGITQSPKYLFRKEGQNVTLSCEQNLNHDAMYWYRQDPGQGLRLIYYSQIVNDFQKGDIAEGYSVSREKKESFPLTVTSAQKNPTAFYLCASSAAGQSYEQYFGPGTRLTVT.

The CDR3 region is CASSLLAGGHEQYF. CDR3 sequence (DNA): TGTGCCAGCAGCTTATTGGCAGGGGGGCACGAGCAGTACTTC. The V and J genes are TRBV5-5 and TRBJ2-7; TRBD1 might be the D (7 bases). V shed 2 bases and J shed 5 bases, with 14 bases lying between them. Germline V gives CDR1 SGHKS, CDR2 YYEKEE (reference sequence). The CDR3 loop spans 14 amino acids.

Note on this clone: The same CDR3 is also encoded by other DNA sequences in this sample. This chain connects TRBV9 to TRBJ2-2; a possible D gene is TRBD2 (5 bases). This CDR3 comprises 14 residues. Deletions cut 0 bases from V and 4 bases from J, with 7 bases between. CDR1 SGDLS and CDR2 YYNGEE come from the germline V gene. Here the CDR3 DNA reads TGTGCCAGCAGCGTAGGAGGGTCCACCGGGGAGCTGTTTTTT. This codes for CASSVGGSTGELFF.

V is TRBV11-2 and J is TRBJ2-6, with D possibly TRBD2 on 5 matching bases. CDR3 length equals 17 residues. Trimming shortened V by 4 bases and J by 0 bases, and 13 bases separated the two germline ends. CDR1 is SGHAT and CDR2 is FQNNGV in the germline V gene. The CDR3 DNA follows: TGTGCCAGCAGCTCACGCCGGGGTAACTCTGGGGCCAACGTCCTGACTTTC. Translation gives CASSSRRGNSGANVLTF. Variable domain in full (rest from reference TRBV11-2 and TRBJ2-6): EAGVAQSPRYKIIEKRQSVAFWCNPISGHATLYWYQQILGQGPKLLIQFQNNGVVDDSQLPKDRFSAERLKGVDSTLKIQPAKLEDSAVYLCASSSRRGNSGANVLTFGAGSRLTVL.

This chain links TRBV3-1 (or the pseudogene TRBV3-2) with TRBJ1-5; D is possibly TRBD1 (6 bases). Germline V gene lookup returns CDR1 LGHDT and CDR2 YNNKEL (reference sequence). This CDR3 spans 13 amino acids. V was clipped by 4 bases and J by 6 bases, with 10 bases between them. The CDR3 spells CASSPSQGQPQHF. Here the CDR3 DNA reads TGTGCCAGCAGCCCCTCACAGGGTCAGCCCCAGCATTTT.

DNA of the CDR3: TGTGCCAGCAGCCAAGGTCCCGACCCCCGTAACACTGAAGCTTTCTTT. Protein sequence: CASSQGPDPRNTEAFF. The V gene is TRBV3-1 (or the pseudogene TRBV3-2), the J gene TRBJ1-1; D is unresolved. CDR3 size: 16 residues. Germline CDR1 and CDR2: LGHDT and YNNKEL (reference sequence). With 1 base removed from V and 2 bases from J, the gap between germline ends came to 14 bases.

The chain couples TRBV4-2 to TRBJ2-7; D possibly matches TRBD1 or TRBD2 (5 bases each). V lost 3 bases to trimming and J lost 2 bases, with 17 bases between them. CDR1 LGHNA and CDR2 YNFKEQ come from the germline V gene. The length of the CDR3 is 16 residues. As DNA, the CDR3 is TGTGCCAGCAGCCATCTCACCCGGGACGCGCCCTACGAGCAGTACTTC. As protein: CASSHLTRDAPYEQYF.

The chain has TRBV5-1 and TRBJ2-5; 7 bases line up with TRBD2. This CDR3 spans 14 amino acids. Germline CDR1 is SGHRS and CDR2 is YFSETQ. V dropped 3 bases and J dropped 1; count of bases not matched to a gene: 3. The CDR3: CASSWGGPQETQYF. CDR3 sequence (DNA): TGCGCCAGCAGCTGGGGGGGACCCCAAGAGACCCAGTACTTC. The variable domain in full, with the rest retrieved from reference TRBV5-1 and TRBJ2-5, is KAGVTQTPRYLIKTRGQQVTLSCSPISGHRSVSWYQQTPGQGLQFLFEYFSETQRNKGNFPGRFSGRQFSNSRSEMNVSTLELGDSALYLCASSWGGPQETQYFGPGTRLLVL.

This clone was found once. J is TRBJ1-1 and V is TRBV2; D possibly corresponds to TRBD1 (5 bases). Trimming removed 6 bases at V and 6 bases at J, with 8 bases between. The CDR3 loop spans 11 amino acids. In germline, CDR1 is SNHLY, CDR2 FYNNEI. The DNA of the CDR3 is TGTGCCAGCAGCGGAGGGGCTGAAGCTTTCTTT. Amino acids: CASSGGAEAFF.